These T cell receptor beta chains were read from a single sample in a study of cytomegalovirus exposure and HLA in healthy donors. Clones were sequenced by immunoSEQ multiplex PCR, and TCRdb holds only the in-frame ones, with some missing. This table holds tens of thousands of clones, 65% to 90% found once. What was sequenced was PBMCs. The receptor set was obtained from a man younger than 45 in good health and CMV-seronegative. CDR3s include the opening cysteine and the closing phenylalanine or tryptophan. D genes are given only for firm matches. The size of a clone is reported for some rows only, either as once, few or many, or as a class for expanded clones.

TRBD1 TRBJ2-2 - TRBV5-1 TGCGCCAGCAGCCCTCAGGGGGTCCGGGCCGGGGAGCTGTTTTTT CASSPQGVRAGELFF
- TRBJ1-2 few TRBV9 TGTGCCAGCAGCGTGGGCAGCCTTAACTATGGCTACACCTTC CASSVGSLNYGYTF
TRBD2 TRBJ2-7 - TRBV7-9 TGTTCCAGCAGCACGACTAGCGGACCCTCCTACGAGCAGTACTTC CSSSTTSGPSYEQYF
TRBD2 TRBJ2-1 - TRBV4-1 TGCGCCAGCAGCCCTACGGGAGGGGCCAATGAGCAGTTCTTC CASSPTGGANEQFF
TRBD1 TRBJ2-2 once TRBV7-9 TGTGCCAGCAGCTTAAGACCGCAGGGGGCCGAGAACACCGGGGAGCTGTTTTTT CASSLRPQGAENTGELFF
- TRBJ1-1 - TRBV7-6 TGTGCCAGCAGCGGGGGGGCCGACGGGAACACTGAAGCTTTCTTT CASSGGADGNTEAFF
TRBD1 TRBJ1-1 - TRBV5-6 TGTGCCAGCATCGGACAGGCTGCTGAAGCTTTCTTT CASIGQAAEAFF
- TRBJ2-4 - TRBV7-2 TGTGCCAGCAGCTTCTCCCGGGACAGCGGGCTTCGAAACATTCAGTACTTC CASSFSRDSGLRNIQYF
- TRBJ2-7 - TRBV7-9 TGTGCCAGCAGCTTTGGGCTAGCCTCCTACGAGCAGTACTTC CASSFGLASYEQYF
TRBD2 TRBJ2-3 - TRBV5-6 TGTGCCAGCAGCCCCGGGACTAGCGGGACTAGCACAGATACGCAGTATTTT CASSPGTSGTSTDTQYF
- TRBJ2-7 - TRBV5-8 TGTGCCAGCAGCGGGGAGGACAGGTCCACCTACGAGCAGTACTTC CASSGEDRSTYEQYF
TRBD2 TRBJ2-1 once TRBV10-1 TGCGCCAGCAGTGACCAAACGACTAGCGGGAGGACCAATGAGCAGTTCTTC CASSDQTTSGRTNEQFF
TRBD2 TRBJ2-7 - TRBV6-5 TGTGCCAGCCTCCCCAGGACTAGCGGGAGCTACGAGCAGTACTTC CASLPRTSGSYEQYF
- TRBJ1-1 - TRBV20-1 TGCAGTGTCCCCAGTCTAGCTGAAGCTTTCTTT CSVPSLAEAFF
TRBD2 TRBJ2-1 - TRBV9 TGTGCCAGCAGCGGCCCCCCACTAGCGGGAGAGCTCTACAATGAGCAGTTCTTC CASSGPPLAGELYNEQFF
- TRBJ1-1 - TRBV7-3 TGTGCCAGCAGCTTAGAGGGTGGTAACACTGAAGCTTTCTTT CASSLEGGNTEAFF
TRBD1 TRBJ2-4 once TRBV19 TGTGCCAGTAGCACCGGGACAGGGGGGACTAAGCAACTAGCCAAAAACATTCAGTACTTC CASSTGTGGTKQLAKNIQYF
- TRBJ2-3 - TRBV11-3 TGTGCCAGCAGCTTAGGGGGGGACCCTAGCACAGATACGCAGTATTTT CASSLGGDPSTDTQYF
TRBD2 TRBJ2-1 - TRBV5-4 TGTGCCAGCAGCAAACTAGCGGGAGTTAGAGGGAGCTCCTACAATGAGCAGTTCTTC CASSKLAGVRGSSYNEQFF
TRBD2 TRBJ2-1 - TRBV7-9 TGTGCCAGCAGCCCACTAGCGGGGTCCTACAATGAGCAGTTCTTC CASSPLAGSYNEQFF
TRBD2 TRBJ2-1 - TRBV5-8 TGTGCCAGCAGCATGGGACTAGCGGGAGCGCAAGAGCAGTTCTTC CASSMGLAGAQEQFF
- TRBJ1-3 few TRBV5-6 TGTGCCAGCGGCAGGGGAACTGGAAACACCATATATTTT CASGRGTGNTIYF
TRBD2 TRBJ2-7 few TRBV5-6 TGTGCCAGCAGCTCCCTAGCGGGAGGGACCTACGAGCAGTACTTC CASSSLAGGTYEQYF
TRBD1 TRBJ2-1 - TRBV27 TGTGCCAGCAGGCCGGGACAGGGGGCTTACAATGAGCAGTTCTTC CASRPGQGAYNEQFF
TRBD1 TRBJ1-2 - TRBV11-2 TGTGCCAGCAGCTTATCCCAACAGGGGTCCTATGGCTACACCTTC CASSLSQQGSYGYTF
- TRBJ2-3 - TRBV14 TGTGCCAGCAGCCAGACCTGGGCGGGGGCCATCACAGATACGCAGTATTTT CASSQTWAGAITDTQYF
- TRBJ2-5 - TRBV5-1 TGCGCCAGCGCCGCTCCTATCCAAGAGACCCAGTACTTC CASAAPIQETQYF
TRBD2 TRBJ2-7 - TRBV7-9 TGTGCCGCGGGAGGGAGAAACTCCTACGAGCAGTACTTC CAAGGRNSYEQYF
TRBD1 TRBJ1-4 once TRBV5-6 TGTGCCAGCAGCGTGGGCCCCGGGACAGGGGGTGAAAAACTGTTTTTT CASSVGPGTGGEKLFF
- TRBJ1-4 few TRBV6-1 TGCGCCAGCAGTGAGTTCCAGGGGACGAATGAAAAACTGTTTTTT CASSEFQGTNEKLFF
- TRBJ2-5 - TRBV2 TGTGCCAGCAGTTATCAAGAGACCCAGTACTTC CASSYQETQYF
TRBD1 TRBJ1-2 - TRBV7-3 TGTGCCAGCAGCCGAGGGGGCGTTGGGTATGGCTACACCTTC CASSRGGVGYGYTF
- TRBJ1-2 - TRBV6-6 TGTGCCAGCAGTTACGGGGCAGAGGATGGCTACACCTTC CASSYGAEDGYTF
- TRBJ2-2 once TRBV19 TGTGCCAGTAGTATCTTAGAAAACACCGGGGAGCTGTTTTTT CASSILENTGELFF
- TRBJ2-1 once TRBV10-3 TGTGCCATCAGTGAGTCGAAAGCGGGCTCCTACAATGAGCAGTTCTTC CAISESKAGSYNEQFF
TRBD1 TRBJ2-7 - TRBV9 TGTGCCAGCAGCTACCGGGACAGTGGACTCTACGAGCAGTACTTC CASSYRDSGLYEQYF
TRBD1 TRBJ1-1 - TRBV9 TGTGCCAGCAGCGTAGAGGGACAGGGGGCCTCTGAAGCTTTCTTT CASSVEGQGASEAFF
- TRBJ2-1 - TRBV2 TGTGCCAGCAGGAGTAGTTTATACAATGAGCAGTTCTTC CASRSSLYNEQFF
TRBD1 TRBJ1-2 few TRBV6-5 TGTGCCAGCAGTTTCGGGACAGGGGGCCGCTATGGCTACACCTTC CASSFGTGGRYGYTF
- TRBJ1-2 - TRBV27 TGTGCCAGCAGTCAAACCACGTGGCAGCGGGGCTATGGCTACACCTTC CASSQTTWQRGYGYTF
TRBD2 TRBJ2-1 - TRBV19 TGTGCCAGTAGTATAGCCCCCGGGACTAGCGCCCGCAGTGAGCAGTTCTTC CASSIAPGTSARSEQFF
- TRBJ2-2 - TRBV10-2 TGCGCCAGCAGTGAGGGGGGGGCGACAACCGGGGAGCTGTTTTTT CASSEGGATTGELFF
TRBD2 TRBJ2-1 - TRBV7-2 TGTGCCAGCAGCTTATGGGGCAGCGGGAGTAATGAGCAGTTCTTC CASSLWGSGSNEQFF
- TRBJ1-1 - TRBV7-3 TGTGCCAGCAGCACCCGGGGGGGGACTGAAGCTTTCTTT CASSTRGGTEAFF
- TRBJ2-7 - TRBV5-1 TGCGCCAGCAGCTTGGGGGGCGGGATCTCGGGCTACGAGCAGTACTTC CASSLGGGISGYEQYF
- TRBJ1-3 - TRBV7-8 TGTGCCAGCAGCTTAGCGGGGGCCGGGAAAAACACCATATATTTT CASSLAGAGKNTIYF
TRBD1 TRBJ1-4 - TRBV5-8 TGTGCCAGCAGCCCGGGACAGGGACATGAAAAACTGTTTTTT CASSPGQGHEKLFF
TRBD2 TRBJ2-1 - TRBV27 TGTGCCAGCAGTTTGGGACTAGCGGGATGGTCCCGCGATGAGCAGTTCTTC CASSLGLAGWSRDEQFF
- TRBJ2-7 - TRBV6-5 TGTGCCAGCAGTAGGGGGATGCGGACCTACGAGCAGTACTTC CASSRGMRTYEQYF
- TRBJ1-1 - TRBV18 TGTGCCAGCTCACCGACAACGGTGAACACTGAAGCTTTCTTT CASSPTTVNTEAFF
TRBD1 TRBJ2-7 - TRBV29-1 TGCAGCGTTGAAGTAGGGGCAGGGGGCAGCGAGCAGTACTTC CSVEVGAGGSEQYF
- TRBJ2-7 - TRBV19 TGTGCCAGTAGTAACCCTCGGGACACTTCCTACGAGCAGTACTTC CASSNPRDTSYEQYF
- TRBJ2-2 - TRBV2 TGTGCCAGCAGTGAAGGTGGGGGAGGCATCGGGGAGCTGTTTTTT CASSEGGGGIGELFF
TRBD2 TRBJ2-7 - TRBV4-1 TGCGCCAGCAGCCAAGAGGGAGCGGGGGGGACCTACGAGCAGTACTTC CASSQEGAGGTYEQYF